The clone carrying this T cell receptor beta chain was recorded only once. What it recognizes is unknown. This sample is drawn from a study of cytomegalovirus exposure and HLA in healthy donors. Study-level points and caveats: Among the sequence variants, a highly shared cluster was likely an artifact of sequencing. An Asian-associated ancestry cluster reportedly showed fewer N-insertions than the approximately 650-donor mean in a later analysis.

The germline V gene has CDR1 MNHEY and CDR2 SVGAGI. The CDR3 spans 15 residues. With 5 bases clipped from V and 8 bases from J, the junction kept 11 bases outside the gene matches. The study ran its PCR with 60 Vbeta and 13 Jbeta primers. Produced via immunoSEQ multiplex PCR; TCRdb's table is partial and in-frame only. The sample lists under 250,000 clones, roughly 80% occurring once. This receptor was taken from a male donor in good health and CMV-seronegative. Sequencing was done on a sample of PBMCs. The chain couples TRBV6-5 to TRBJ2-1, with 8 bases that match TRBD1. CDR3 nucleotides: TGTGCCAGCAGTAGGACAGGGATTGTTCGGGATGAGCAGTTCTTC. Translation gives CASSRTGIVRDEQFF.